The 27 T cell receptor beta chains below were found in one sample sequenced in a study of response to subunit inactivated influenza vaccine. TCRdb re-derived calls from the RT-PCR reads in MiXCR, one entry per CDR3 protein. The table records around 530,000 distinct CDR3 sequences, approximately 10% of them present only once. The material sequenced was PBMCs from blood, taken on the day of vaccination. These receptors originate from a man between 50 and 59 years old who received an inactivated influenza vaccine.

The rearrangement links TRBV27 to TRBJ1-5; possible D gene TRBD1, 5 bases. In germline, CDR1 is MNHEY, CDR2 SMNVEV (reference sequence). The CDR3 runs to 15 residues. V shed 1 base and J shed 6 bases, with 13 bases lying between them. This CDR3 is CASSLFGGRGQPQHF. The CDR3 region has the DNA TGTGCCAGCAGTTTATTCGGGGGGAGAGGTCAGCCCCAGCATTTT.

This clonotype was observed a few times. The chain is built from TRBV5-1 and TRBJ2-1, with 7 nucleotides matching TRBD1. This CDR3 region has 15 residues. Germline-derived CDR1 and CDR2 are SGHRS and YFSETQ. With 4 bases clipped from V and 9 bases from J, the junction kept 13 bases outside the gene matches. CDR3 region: CASSPGQVAHSEQFF. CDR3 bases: TGCGCCAGCAGCCCAGGACAGGTGGCGCACAGTGAGCAGTTCTTC. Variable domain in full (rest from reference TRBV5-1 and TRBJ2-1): KAGVTQTPRYLIKTRGQQVTLSCSPISGHRSVSWYQQTPGQGLQFLFEYFSETQRNKGNFPGRFSGRQFSNSRSEMNVSTLELGDSALYLCASSPGQVAHSEQFFGPGTRLTVL.

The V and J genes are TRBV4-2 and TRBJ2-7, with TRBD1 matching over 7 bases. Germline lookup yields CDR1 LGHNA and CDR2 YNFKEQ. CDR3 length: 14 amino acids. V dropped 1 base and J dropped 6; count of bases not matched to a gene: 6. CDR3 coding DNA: TGTGCCAGCAGCCAAGGGGACAGTATGCGCGAGCAGTACTTC. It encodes CASSQGDSMREQYF.

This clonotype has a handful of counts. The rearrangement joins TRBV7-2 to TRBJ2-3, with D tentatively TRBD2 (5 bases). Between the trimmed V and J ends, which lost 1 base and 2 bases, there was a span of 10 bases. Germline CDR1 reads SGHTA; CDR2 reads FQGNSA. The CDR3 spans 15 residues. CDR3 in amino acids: CASSLGGITTDTQYF. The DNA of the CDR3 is TGTGCCAGCAGCTTAGGAGGGATCACCACAGATACGCAGTATTTT.

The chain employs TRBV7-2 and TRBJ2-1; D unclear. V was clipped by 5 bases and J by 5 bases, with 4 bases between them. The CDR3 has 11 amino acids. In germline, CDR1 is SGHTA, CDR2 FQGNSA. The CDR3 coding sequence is TGTGCCAGCAGCAACCACAATGAGCAGTTCTTC. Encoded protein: CASSNHNEQFF.

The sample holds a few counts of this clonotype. CDR3 in amino acids: CASSLPGQYNNEQFF. The DNA of the CDR3 is TGTGCCAGCAGCTTACCGGGACAGTATAACAATGAGCAGTTCTTC. This chain joins TRBV11-3 and TRBJ2-1, with 7 positions matching TRBD1. V lost 2 bases, J lost 5 bases, and 6 bases stayed unmatched. This CDR3 comprises 15 residues. Germline V gene data show CDR1 as SGHNT and CDR2 as YENEEA.

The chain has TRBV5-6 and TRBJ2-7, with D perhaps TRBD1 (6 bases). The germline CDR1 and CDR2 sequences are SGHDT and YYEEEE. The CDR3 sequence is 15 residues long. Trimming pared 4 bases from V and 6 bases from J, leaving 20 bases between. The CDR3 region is CASSVGDNILGEQYF. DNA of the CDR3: TGTGCCAGCAGCGTGGGGGACAACATCCTCGGCGAGCAGTACTTC.

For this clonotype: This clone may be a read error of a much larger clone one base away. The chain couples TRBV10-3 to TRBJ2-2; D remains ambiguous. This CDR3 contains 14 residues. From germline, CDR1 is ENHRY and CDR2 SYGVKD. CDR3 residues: CAITPATNAGELFF. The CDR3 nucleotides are TGTGCCATCACACCGGCAACGAACGCCGGGGAGCTGTTTTTT.

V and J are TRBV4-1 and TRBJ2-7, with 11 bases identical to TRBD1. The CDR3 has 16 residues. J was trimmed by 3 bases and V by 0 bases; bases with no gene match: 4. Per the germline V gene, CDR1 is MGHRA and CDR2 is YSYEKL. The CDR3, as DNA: TGCGCCAGCAGCCAAGATGAGGGGACAGGGGGCTACGAGCAGTACTTC. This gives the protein CASSQDEGTGGYEQYF.

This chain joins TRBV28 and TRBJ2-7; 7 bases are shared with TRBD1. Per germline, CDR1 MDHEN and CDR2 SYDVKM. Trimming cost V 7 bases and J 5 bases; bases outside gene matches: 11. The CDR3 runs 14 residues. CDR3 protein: CASTHGTELHEQYF. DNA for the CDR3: TGTGCCAGCACCCATGGGACAGAACTCCACGAGCAGTACTTC.

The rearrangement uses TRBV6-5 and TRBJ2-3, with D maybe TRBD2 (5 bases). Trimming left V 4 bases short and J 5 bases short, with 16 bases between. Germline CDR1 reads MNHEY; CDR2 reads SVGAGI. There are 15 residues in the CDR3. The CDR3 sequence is CASSFSHKGRDTQYF. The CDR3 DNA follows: TGTGCCAGCAGTTTTTCCCACAAAGGGAGAGATACGCAGTATTTT.

Here the CDR3 reads CSASTGEFVHEQYF. The CDR3 DNA reads as TGCAGTGCCAGTACGGGGGAATTTGTCCACGAGCAGTACTTC. The V and J genes are TRBV20-1 and TRBJ2-7, with D perhaps matching TRBD2 (6 bases). The CDR3 length is 14 residues. Germline assignment: CDR1 DFQATT and CDR2 SNEGSKA (reference sequence). V shed 6 bases and J shed 5 bases, with 20 bases lying between them.

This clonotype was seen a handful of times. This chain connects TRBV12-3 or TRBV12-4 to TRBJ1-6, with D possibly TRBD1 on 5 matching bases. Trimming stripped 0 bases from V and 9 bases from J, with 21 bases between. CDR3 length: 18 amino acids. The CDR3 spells CASSLASPGHGGGSPLHF. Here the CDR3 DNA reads TGTGCCAGCAGTTTAGCGTCCCCGGGGCATGGGGGTGGTTCACCCCTCCACTTT.

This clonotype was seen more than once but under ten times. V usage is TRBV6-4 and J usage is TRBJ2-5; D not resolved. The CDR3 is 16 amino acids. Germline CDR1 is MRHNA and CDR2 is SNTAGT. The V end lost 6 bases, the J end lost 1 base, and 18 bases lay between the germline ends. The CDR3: CASRLPGLGPQETQYF. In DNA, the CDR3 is TGTGCCAGCAGATTACCGGGCCTTGGACCCCAAGAGACCCAGTACTTC.

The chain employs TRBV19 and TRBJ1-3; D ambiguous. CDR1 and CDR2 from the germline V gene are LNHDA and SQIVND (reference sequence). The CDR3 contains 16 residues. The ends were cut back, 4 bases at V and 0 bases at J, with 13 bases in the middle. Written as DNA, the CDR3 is TGTGCCAGTAGTACCGCCGATAGGGCCTCTGGAAACACCATATATTTT. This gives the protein CASSTADRASGNTIYF.

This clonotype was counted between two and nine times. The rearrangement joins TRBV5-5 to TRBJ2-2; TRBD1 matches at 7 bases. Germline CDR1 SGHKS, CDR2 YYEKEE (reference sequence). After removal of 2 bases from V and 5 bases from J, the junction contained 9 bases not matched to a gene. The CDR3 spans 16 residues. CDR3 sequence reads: CASSFRQGGSTGELFF. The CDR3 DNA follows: TGTGCCAGCAGCTTCCGACAGGGTGGGAGTACCGGGGAGCTGTTTTTT.

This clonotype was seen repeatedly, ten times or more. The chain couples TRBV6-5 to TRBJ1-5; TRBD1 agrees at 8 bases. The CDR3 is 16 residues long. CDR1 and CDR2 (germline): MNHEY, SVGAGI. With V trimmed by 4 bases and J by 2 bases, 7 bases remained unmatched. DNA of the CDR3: TGTGCCAGCAGTTTAAACGCGGGACAGGGCAATCAGCCCCAGCATTTT. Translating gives CASSLNAGQGNQPQHF.

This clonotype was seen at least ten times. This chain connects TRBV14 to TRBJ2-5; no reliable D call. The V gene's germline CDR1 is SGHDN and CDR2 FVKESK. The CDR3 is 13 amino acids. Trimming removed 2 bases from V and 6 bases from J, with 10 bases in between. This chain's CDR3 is CASSQNILKTQYF. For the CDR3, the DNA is TGTGCCAGCAGCCAAAACATCCTGAAGACCCAGTACTTC.

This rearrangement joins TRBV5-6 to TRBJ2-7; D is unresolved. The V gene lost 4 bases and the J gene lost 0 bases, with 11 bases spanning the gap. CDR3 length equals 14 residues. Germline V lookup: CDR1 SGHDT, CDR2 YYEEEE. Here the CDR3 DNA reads TGTGCCAGCAGCCCACGATCCCCCTCCTACGAGCAGTACTTC. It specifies CASSPRSPSYEQYF.

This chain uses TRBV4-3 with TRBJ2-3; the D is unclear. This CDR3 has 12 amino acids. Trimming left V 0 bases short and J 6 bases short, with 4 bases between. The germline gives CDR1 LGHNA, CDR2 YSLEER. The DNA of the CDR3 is TGCGCCAGCAGCCAAGATTTTGATACGCAGTATTTT. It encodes CASSQDFDTQYF.

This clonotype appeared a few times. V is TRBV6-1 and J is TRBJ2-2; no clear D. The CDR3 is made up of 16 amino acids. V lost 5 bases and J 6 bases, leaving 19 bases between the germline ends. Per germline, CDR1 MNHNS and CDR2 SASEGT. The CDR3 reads CASSRTDPNISGELFF. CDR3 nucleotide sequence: TGTGCCAGCAGTAGGACGGACCCGAACATCTCCGGGGAGCTGTTTTTT.

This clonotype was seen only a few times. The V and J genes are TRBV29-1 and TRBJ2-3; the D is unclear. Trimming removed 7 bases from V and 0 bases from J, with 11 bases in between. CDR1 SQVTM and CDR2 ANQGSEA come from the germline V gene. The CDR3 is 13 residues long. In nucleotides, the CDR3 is TGCAGCGGCGTATCTGGGAGCACAGATACGCAGTATTTT. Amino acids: CSGVSGSTDTQYF.

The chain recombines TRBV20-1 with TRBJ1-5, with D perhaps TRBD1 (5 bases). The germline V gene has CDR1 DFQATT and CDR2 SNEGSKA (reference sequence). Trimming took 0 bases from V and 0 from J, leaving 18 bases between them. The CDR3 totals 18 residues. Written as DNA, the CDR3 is TGCAGTGCTAGAGATGCGGGACCCGGGACGGCTAGCAATCAGCCCCAGCATTTT. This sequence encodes CSARDAGPGTASNQPQHF.

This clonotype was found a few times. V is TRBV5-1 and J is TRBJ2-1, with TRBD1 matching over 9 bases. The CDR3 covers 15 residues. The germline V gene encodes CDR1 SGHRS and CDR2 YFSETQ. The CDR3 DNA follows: TGCGCTCCGACGAACCGGGACAGGGCCTACAATGAGCAGTTCTTC. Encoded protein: CAPTNRDRAYNEQFF.

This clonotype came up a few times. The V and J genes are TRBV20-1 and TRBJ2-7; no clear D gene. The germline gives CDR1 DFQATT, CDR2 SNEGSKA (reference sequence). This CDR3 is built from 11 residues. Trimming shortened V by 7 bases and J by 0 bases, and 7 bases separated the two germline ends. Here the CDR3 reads CSGGRSYEQYF. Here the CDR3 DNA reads TGCAGTGGTGGACGCTCCTACGAGCAGTACTTC.

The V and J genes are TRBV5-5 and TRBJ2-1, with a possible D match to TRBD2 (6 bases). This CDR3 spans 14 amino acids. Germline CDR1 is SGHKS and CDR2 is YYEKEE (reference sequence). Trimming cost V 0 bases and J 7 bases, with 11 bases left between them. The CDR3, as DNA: TGTGCCAGCAGCTTGGCCCCTCTAGCGAATGAGCAGTTCTTC. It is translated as CASSLAPLANEQFF.

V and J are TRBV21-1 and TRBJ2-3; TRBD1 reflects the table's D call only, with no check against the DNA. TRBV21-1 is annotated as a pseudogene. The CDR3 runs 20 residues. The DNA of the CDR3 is TGTGCCAGCAGCAAATTGCTGTCCCTGGGGCGGGAGTCGTGCACAGATACGCAGTATTTT. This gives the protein CASSKLLSLGRESCTDTQYF.